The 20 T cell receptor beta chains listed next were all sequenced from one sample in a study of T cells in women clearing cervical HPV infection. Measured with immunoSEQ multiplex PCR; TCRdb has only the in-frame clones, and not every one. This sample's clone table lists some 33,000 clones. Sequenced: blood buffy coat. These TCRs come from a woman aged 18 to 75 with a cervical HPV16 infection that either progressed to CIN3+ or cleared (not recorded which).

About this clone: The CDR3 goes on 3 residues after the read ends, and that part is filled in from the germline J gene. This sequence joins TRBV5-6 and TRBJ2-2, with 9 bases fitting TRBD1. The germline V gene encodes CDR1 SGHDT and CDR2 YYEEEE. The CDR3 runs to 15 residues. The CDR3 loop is CASSGRDRVNEKLFF. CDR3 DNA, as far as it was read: TGTGCCAGCAGCGGACGGGACAGGGTTAATGAAAAG.

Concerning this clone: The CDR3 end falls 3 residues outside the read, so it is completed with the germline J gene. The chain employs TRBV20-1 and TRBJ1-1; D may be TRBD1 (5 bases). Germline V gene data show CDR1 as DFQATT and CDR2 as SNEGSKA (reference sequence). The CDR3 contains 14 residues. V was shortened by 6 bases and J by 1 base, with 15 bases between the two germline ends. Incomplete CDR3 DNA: TGCAGTGCCCAGACCGGGACTGGGAACACTGAA. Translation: CSAQTGTGNTE. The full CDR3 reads CSAQTGTGNTEAFF.

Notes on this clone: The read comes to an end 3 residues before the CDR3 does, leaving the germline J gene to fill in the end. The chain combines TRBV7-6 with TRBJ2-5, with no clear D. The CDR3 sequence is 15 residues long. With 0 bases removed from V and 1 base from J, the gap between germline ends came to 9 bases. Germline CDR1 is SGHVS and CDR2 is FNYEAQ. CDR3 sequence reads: CASSLAPLIQETQYF. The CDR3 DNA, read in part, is TGTGCCAGCAGCTTAGCGCCCCTAATCCAAGAGACC.

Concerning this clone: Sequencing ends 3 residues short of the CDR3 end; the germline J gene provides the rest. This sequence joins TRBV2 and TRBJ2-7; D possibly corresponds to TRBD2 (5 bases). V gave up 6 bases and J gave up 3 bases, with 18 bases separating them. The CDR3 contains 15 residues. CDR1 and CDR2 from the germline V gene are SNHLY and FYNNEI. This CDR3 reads CASRSAGAAGYEQYF. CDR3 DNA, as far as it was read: TGTGCCAGCAGGTCGGCGGGTGCCGCAGGCTACGAG.

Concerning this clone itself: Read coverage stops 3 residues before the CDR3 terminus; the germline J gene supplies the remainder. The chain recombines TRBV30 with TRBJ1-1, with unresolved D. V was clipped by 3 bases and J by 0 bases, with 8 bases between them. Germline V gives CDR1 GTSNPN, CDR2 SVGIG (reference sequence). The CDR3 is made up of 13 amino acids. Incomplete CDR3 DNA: TGTGCCTGGAGCCATTCCATGAACACTGAA. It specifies CAWSHSMNTE. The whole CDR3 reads CAWSHSMNTEAFF.

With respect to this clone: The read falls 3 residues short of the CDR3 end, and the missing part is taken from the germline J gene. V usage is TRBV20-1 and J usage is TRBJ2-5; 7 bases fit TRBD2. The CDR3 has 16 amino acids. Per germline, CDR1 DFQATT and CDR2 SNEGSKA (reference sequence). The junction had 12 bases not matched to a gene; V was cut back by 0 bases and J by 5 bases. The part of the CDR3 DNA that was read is TGCAGTGCTAGAGATCGGCGCGGGAGTTCCCGGGAGACC. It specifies CSARDRRGSSRET. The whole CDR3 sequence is CSARDRRGSSRETQYF.

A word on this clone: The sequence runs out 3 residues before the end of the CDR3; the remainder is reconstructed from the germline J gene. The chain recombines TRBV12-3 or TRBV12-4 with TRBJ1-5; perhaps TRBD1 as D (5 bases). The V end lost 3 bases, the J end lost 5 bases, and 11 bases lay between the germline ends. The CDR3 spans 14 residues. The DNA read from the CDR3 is TGTGCCAGCAGTTTGAGCAGGGTAGATCAGCCC. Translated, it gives CASSLSRVDQP. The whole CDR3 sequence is CASSLSRVDQPQHF.

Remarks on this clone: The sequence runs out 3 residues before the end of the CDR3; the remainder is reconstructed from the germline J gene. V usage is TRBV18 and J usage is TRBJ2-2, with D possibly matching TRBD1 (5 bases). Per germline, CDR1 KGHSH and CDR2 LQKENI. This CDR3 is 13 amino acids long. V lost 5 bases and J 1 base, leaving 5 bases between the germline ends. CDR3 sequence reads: CASSDRNTGELFF. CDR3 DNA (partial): TGTGCCAGCTCAGACAGGAACACCGGGGAG.

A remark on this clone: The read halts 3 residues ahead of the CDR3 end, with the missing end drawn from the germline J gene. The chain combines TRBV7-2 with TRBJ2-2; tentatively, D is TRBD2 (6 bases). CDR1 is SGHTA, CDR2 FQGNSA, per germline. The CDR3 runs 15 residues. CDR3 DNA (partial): TGTGCCAGCAGCTTAGTTAGACGGGGGAATTCACCG. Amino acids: CASSLVRRGNSP. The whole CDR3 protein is CASSLVRRGNSPLFF.

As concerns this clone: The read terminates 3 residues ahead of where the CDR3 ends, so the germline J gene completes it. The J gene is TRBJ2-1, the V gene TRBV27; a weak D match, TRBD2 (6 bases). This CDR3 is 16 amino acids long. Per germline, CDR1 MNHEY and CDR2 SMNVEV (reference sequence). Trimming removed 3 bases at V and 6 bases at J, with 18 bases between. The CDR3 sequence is CASSFLGTGRTNEQFF. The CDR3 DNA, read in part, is TGTGCCAGCAGTTTCCTAGGGACTGGGAGGACCAATGAG.

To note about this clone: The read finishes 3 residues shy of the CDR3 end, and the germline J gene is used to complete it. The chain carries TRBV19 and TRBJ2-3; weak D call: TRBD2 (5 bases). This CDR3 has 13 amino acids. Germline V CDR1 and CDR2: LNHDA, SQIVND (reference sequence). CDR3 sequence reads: CASSIAATGTQYF. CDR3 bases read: TGTGCCAGTAGTATTGCAGCAACGGGGACG.

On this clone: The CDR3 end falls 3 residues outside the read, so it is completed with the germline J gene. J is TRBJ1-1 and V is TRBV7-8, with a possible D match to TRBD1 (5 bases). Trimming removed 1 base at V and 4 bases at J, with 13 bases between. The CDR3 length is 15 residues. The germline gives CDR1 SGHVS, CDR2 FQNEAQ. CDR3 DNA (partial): TGTGCCAGCAGCTTAGTCATAGGGGTGGGCACTGAA. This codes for CASSLVIGVGTE. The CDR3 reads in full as CASSLVIGVGTEAFF.

The chain's CDR3 is CSALTGINYEQYF. The part of the CDR3 DNA that was read is TGCAGTGCACTTACAGGGATAAACTACGAG. The V gene is TRBV20-1, the J gene TRBJ2-7; D perhaps matches TRBD1 (6 bases). The read terminates 3 residues ahead of where the CDR3 ends, so the germline J gene completes it. Trimming left V 6 bases short and J 3 bases short, with 15 bases between. This CDR3 has 13 amino acids. CDR1 and CDR2 from the germline V gene are DFQATT and SNEGSKA (reference sequence).

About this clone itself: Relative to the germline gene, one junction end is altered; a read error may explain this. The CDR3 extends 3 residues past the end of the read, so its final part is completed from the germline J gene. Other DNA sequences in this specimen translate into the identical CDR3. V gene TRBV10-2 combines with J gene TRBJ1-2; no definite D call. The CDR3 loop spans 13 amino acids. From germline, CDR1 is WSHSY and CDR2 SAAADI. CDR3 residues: CASSEAGIYGYTF. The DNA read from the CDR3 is TGCGCCAGCAGTGAGGCGGGGATTTATGGA.

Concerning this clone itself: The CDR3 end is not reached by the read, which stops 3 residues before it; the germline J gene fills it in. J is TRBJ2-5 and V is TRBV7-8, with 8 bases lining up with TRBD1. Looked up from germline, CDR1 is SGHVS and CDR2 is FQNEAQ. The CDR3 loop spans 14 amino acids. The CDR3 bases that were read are TGTGCCAGCAGCTTGGACAGGGCTGTAGGAACC. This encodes CASSLDRAVGT. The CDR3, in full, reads CASSLDRAVGTQYF.

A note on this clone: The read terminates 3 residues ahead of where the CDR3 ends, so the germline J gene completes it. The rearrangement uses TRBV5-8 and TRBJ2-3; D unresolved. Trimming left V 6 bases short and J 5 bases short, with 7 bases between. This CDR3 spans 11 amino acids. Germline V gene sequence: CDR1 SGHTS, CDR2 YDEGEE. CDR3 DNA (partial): TGTGCCAGCACCCTCCTAGATACG. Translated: CASTLLDT. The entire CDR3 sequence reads CASTLLDTQYF.

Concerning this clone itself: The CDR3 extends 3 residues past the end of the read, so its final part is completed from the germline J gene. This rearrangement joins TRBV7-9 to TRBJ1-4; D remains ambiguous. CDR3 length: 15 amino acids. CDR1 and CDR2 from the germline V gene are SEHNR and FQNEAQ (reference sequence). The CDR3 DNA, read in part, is TGTGCCAGCAGCTTAGAGGGTCAGGATAATTCACCA. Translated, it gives CASSLEGQDNSP. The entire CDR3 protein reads CASSLEGQDNSPLFF.

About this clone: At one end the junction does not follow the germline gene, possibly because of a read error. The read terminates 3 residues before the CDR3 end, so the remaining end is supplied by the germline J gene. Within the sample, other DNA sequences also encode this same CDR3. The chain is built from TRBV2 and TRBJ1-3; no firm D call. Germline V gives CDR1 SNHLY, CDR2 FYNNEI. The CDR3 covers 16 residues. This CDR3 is CASSEGLKSSGNTIYF. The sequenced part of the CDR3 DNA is TGTGCCAGCAGTGAAGGACTCAAGAGCTCTGGAAACACT.

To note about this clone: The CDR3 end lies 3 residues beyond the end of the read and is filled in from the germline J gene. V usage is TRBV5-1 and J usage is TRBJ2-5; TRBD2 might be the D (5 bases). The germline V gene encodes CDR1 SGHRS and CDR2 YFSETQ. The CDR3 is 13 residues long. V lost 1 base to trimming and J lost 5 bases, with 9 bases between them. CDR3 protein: CASSLQGGETQYF. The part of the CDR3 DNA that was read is TGCGCCAGCAGCTTGCAAGGCGGGGAGACC. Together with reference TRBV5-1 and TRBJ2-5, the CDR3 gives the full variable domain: KAGVTQTPRYLIKTRGQQVTLSCSPISGHRSVSWYQQTPGQGLQFLFEYFSETQRNKGNFPGRFSGRQFSNSRSEMNVSTLELGDSALYLCASSLQGGETQYFGPGTRLLVL.

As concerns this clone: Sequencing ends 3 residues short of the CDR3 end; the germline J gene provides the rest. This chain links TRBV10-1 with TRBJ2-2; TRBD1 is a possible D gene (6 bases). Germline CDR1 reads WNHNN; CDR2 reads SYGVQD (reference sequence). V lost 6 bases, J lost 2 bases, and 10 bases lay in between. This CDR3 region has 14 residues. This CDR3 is CASRPGHNTGELFF. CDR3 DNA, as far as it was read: TGCGCCAGCAGACCGGGACATAACACCGGGGAG.